The 25 T cell receptor beta chains below all came from one sample that was sequenced in a study of shared clonotypes between healthy human individuals. The assay was immunoSEQ multiplex PCR, and TCRdb's table has in-frame clones only and misses some. The data show a few hundred thousand clones, with 95% to 96% seen just once and around 0.097% held by the top ten. It was CD45RO-negative cells, positively selected for CCR7, that made up naive CD8 cells, with terminally differentiated effector memory CD45RA+ cells excluded. Source material: naive CD8+ T cells sorted from blood. All receptors derive from a woman aged 25-40 years in good health.

The rearrangement joins TRBV13 to TRBJ2-3; D is unclear. The CDR3 consists of 12 residues. The V and J ends lost 4 bases and 5 bases respectively, with 7 bases between them. CDR1 and CDR2 from the germline V gene are PRHDT and FYEKMQ (reference sequence). This chain's CDR3 is CASSSDGDTQYF. In nucleotides, the CDR3 is TGTGCCAGCAGCTCAGATGGAGATACGCAGTATTTT.

V usage is TRBV4-1 and J usage is TRBJ1-4; 7 positions match TRBD1. Trimming removed 3 bases from V and 8 bases from J; junction bases left unmatched: 6. This CDR3 contains 14 residues. Germline-derived CDR1 and CDR2 are MGHRA and YSYEKL. CDR3 region: CASSHRQGGEKLFF. The CDR3 bases are TGCGCCAGCAGCCATCGACAGGGTGGAGAAAAACTGTTTTTT.

CDR3 sequence (DNA): TGCAGCGTAAGGTCCCGGGACAGCGGCTACGAGCAGTACTTC. Protein product: CSVRSRDSGYEQYF. V gene TRBV29-1 combines with J gene TRBJ2-5; 7 bases match TRBD1. The J call is in doubt because the DNA end fits TRBJ2-7 better. The CDR3 covers 14 residues. Per the germline V gene, CDR1 is SQVTM and CDR2 is ANQGSEA.

This sequence joins TRBV19 and TRBJ2-1; D gene uncertain. The germline gives CDR1 LNHDA, CDR2 SQIVND (reference sequence). The length of the CDR3 is 14 residues. The V and J ends lost 5 bases and 0 bases respectively, with 8 bases between them. Written as DNA, the CDR3 is TGTGCCAGTAGTGTGGCACCCTCCTACAATGAGCAGTTCTTC. Translating it yields CASSVAPSYNEQFF.

V is TRBV11-2 and J is TRBJ1-1; D not certain. Trimming removed 6 bases at V and 4 bases at J, with 15 bases between. CDR1 and CDR2 (germline): SGHAT, FQNNGV. The CDR3 covers 14 residues. For the CDR3, the DNA is TGTGCCAGCAGTTTGGCCCTAGGCTCCACTGAAGCTTTCTTT. Translation: CASSLALGSTEAFF.

As to this clone: This may come from a read error, since a much larger clone is one base off. This sample also contains other DNA sequences that code for the same CDR3. The gene calls are TRBV28 and TRBJ2-7, with no clear D. V was clipped by 2 bases and J by 3 bases, with 2 bases between them. This CDR3 region has 11 residues. Germline lookup yields CDR1 MDHEN and CDR2 SYDVKM. The CDR3 sequence is CASSLNYEQYF. As DNA, the CDR3 is TGTGCCAGCAGTTTAAACTACGAGCAGTACTTC.

J is TRBJ2-7 and V is TRBV19; D remains ambiguous. CDR1 is LNHDA, CDR2 SQIVND, per germline (reference sequence). The length of the CDR3 is 13 residues. Between the trimmed V and J ends, which lost 3 bases and 2 bases, there was a span of 8 bases. CDR3 nucleotide sequence: TGTGCCAGTAGTATGGTACTAACCTACGAGCAGTACTTC. Translating it yields CASSMVLTYEQYF.

The chain combines TRBV5-4 with TRBJ1-2, with D possibly TRBD1 on 6 matching bases. Trimming took 2 bases from V and 1 from J, leaving 12 bases between them. The CDR3 is 15 residues long. Germline V gene data show CDR1 as SGHNT and CDR2 as YYREEE (reference sequence). The CDR3 sequence is CASSFMGGLNYGYTF. CDR3 bases: TGTGCCAGCAGCTTTATGGGGGGCCTTAACTATGGCTACACCTTC.

This sequence joins TRBV19 and TRBJ2-1; 9 positions match TRBD1. Germline values: CDR1 LNHDA, CDR2 SQIVND (reference sequence). CDR3 size: 21 residues. V trimming: 4 bases; J trimming: 7 bases; junction bases outside the gene matches: 26. CDR3 amino acids: CASSNSVSEAIRDREDNEQFF. In nucleotides, the CDR3 is TGTGCCAGTAGTAATTCGGTTTCAGAGGCGATTCGGGACAGGGAGGATAATGAGCAGTTCTTC.

The chain recombines TRBV28 with TRBJ2-3, with D maybe TRBD2 (5 bases). The CDR3 is 14 amino acids. CDR1 is MDHEN and CDR2 is SYDVKM in the germline V gene. V shed 6 bases and J shed 10 bases, with 20 bases lying between them. DNA for the CDR3: TGTGCCAGCAGCTTGGTAAGCGGTCCTCCTGCGCAGTATTTT. This encodes CASSLVSGPPAQYF.

V is TRBV30 and J is TRBJ2-7, with D unclear. This CDR3 region has 14 residues. In germline, CDR1 is GTSNPN, CDR2 SVGIG (reference sequence). V gave up 2 bases and J gave up 2 bases, with 13 bases separating them. The CDR3 here is CAWSLDEWTYEQYF. CDR3 DNA sequence: TGTGCCTGGAGTCTCGATGAGTGGACCTACGAGCAGTACTTC. The full variable domain, with the rest looked up from reference TRBV30 and TRBJ2-7, is SQTIHQWPATLVQPVGSPLSLECTVEGTSNPNLYWYRQAAGRGLQLLFYSVGIGQISSEVPQNLSASRPQDRQFILSSKKLLLSDSGFYLCAWSLDEWTYEQYFGPGTRLTVT.

V gene TRBV13 combines with J gene TRBJ2-7; D is undetermined. The CDR3 extends over 12 amino acids. Per the germline V gene, CDR1 is PRHDT and CDR2 is FYEKMQ (reference sequence). V lost 3 bases and J lost 0, with 3 bases in between. CDR3 in DNA: TGTGCCAGCAGCTTCCGCTCCTACGAGCAGTACTTC. This gives the protein CASSFRSYEQYF.

This sequence joins TRBV11-2 and TRBJ2-5, with 12 bases lining up with TRBD1. The J call is in doubt because the DNA end fits TRBJ2-7 better. The CDR3 consists of 15 residues. In germline, CDR1 is SGHAT, CDR2 FQNNGV. The CDR3 DNA sequence: TGTGCCAGCAGCTTCCGGGACAGGGGGCTCGGCGAGCAGTACTTC. Translating it yields CASSFRDRGLGEQYF.

The chain carries TRBV29-1 and TRBJ2-7; D is ambiguous. CDR3 length: 13 residues. The V end was cut by 4 bases, the J end by 0 bases, with 10 bases between. Germline V gene lookup returns CDR1 SQVTM and CDR2 ANQGSEA. The CDR3 loop is CSVAWASSYEQYF. CDR3 coding DNA: TGCAGCGTTGCGTGGGCCAGCTCCTACGAGCAGTACTTC.

This chain links TRBV7-8 with TRBJ2-7; no firm D call. The V gene lost 1 base and the J gene lost 5 bases, with 12 bases spanning the gap. The CDR3 totals 14 residues. The germline CDR1 and CDR2 sequences are SGHVS and FQNEAQ. The CDR3 DNA is TGTGCCAGCAGCTTAGGGGCCTTAGGGAACGAGCAGTACTTC. Translation gives CASSLGALGNEQYF.

The rearrangement uses TRBV11-2 and TRBJ2-7; D not certain. Germline V gives CDR1 SGHAT, CDR2 FQNNGV. V dropped 0 bases and J dropped 7 bases, with 10 bases sitting between them. The CDR3 length is 13 residues. In nucleotides, the CDR3 is TGTGCCAGCAGCTTAGATACAGATCGGGAGCAGTACTTC. Encoded protein: CASSLDTDREQYF. The whole variable domain, filled in from reference TRBV11-2 and TRBJ2-7, reads EAGVAQSPRYKIIEKRQSVAFWCNPISGHATLYWYQQILGQGPKLLIQFQNNGVVDDSQLPKDRFSAERLKGVDSTLKIQPAKLEDSAVYLCASSLDTDREQYFGPGTRLTVT.

The CDR3, as DNA: TGTGCCAGTATCCAGGGATGGAGTGAAGCTTTCTTT. Translated, it gives CASIQGWSEAFF. The chain joins TRBV19 to TRBJ1-1; a weak D match, TRBD1 (5 bases). Deletions cut 7 bases from V and 7 bases from J, with 13 bases between. Germline V CDR1 and CDR2: LNHDA, SQIVND (reference sequence). This CDR3 contains 12 residues.

CDR3 in amino acids: CASSLISYNEQFF. The CDR3 nucleotides read TGTGCCAGCAGCCTAATTTCTTACAATGAGCAGTTCTTC. This chain joins TRBV28 and TRBJ2-1, with unresolved D. Germline V gene lookup returns CDR1 MDHEN and CDR2 SYDVKM. This CDR3 is 13 amino acids long. The germline V and J ends were trimmed by 6 bases and 4 bases, with 10 bases remaining between them. The whole variable domain, filled in from reference TRBV28 and TRBJ2-1, reads DVKVTQSSRYLVKRTGEKVFLECVQDMDHENMFWYRQDPGLGLRLIYFSYDVKMKEKGDIPEGYSVSREKKERFSLILESASTNQTSMYLCASSLISYNEQFFGPGTRLTVL.

V is TRBV13 and J is TRBJ2-1; D is uncertain. Trimming cost V 1 base and J 5 bases, with 12 bases left between them. The CDR3 runs 15 residues. CDR1 is PRHDT, CDR2 FYEKMQ, per germline (reference sequence). The CDR3 is CASSLERKWNNEQFF. CDR3 nucleotide sequence: TGTGCCAGCAGCTTAGAGAGAAAATGGAACAATGAGCAGTTCTTC.

This CDR3 is CASSLGLLSGVQYF. Written as DNA, the CDR3 is TGTGCCAGCAGCCTCGGACTCCTCTCGGGCGTGCAGTACTTC. The chain recombines TRBV7-6 with TRBJ2-7; TRBD2 might be the D (5 bases). Trimming took off 5 bases at V and 9 bases at J, with 20 bases between the two ends. Germline CDR1 and CDR2: SGHVS and FNYEAQ. This CDR3 has 14 amino acids.

The chain joins TRBV19 to TRBJ2-3; D not certain. The CDR3 covers 15 residues. V shed 2 bases and J shed 0 bases, with 9 bases lying between them. CDR1 is LNHDA, CDR2 SQIVND, per germline (reference sequence). The DNA of the CDR3 is TGTGCCAGTAGTATATACCCCACTAGCACAGATACGCAGTATTTT. Translating gives CASSIYPTSTDTQYF.

This chain links TRBV2 with TRBJ2-1; D is perhaps TRBD1 (6 bases). The CDR3 runs to 13 residues. In germline, CDR1 is SNHLY, CDR2 FYNNEI. Trimming left V 1 base short and J 7 bases short, with 8 bases between. CDR3 nucleotides: TGTGCCAGCAGTGAAGGAGGACAGAATGAGCAGTTCTTC. Translating gives CASSEGGQNEQFF. The variable domain in full, completed from reference TRBV2 and TRBJ2-1, reads EPEVTQTPSHQVTQMGQEVILRCVPISNHLYFYWYRQILGQKVEFLVSFYNNEISEKSEIFDDQFSVERPDGSNFTLKIRSTKLEDSAMYFCASSEGGQNEQFFGPGTRLTVL.

The chain recombines TRBV28 with TRBJ2-1, with TRBD2 matching 10 bases. The CDR3 sequence is 16 residues long. CDR1 MDHEN and CDR2 SYDVKM come from the germline V gene. J lost 7 bases, V lost 5 bases, and 11 bases had no gene match. CDR3 in amino acids: CASSETGTSAFNEQFF. CDR3 coding DNA: TGTGCCAGCAGTGAGACCGGGACTAGCGCTTTTAATGAGCAGTTCTTC.

The chain is built from TRBV6-5 and TRBJ2-7, with TRBD2 as a possible D gene (6 bases). V was shortened by 0 bases and J by 5 bases, with 17 bases between the two germline ends. Per the germline V gene, CDR1 is MNHEY and CDR2 is SVGAGI. The CDR3 runs to 16 residues. This CDR3 reads CASSYSLWREVHEQYF. DNA for the CDR3: TGTGCCAGCAGTTACTCCCTTTGGCGGGAAGTCCACGAGCAGTACTTC.

The chain links TRBV27 to TRBJ2-3; tentative D call: TRBD2 (5 bases). In germline, CDR1 is MNHEY, CDR2 SMNVEV (reference sequence). The CDR3 consists of 13 residues. V lost 3 bases and J lost 9, with 13 bases in between. For the CDR3, the DNA is TGTGCCAGCAGTTTGGGAGACTCGGACACGCAGTATTTT. Residues: CASSLGDSDTQYF.